A selection of T cell receptor beta chains follows, all from one sample in a study of CD8 T cells in ankylosing spondylitis. TCRdb processed the 5' RACE reads anew with MiXCR; each CDR3 protein has one entry. Of hundreds of thousands of distinct CDR3 sequences listed, about 13% are singletons. Sequences were obtained from blood, either unsorted or a sorted T cell fraction (not recorded which). These receptor sequences come from a male donor with ankylosing spondylitis. The CDR3 runs from the conserved cysteine through the conserved F or W. D genes are given only for firm matches. Expanded clones are given a class, and other clones once, few, many or no size at all.

CDR3nt	CDR3aa	v_gene	j_gene	d_gene	abundance
TGCGCCAGCAGCCAAAGCGGGAGAGTGGATACGCAGTATTTT	CASSQSGRVDTQYF	TRBV5-1	TRBJ2-3	TRBD2	.
TGTGCCAGCAGCCTCGGACTAGCGGGATCCATCAACACAGATACGCAGTATTTT	CASSLGLAGSINTDTQYF	TRBV14	TRBJ2-3	TRBD2	few
TGTGCCAGCCGAGGACATTTCCAGTGGCCCCAGCATTTT	CASRGHFQWPQHF	TRBV27	TRBJ1-5	.	few
TGTGCCAGCAGCCCCCTTTGGGGACAGGGATGGAATGAGCAGTTCTTC	CASSPLWGQGWNEQFF	TRBV4-2	TRBJ2-1	TRBD1	.
TGCAGCGTTGAAGATCGATCCCAGAACGAGCAGTACTTC	CSVEDRSQNEQYF	TRBV29-1	TRBJ2-7	.	many
TGCAGCGTTGTCATTCGTGAAGGGATTGGGGCTTTCTTT	CSVVIREGIGAFF	TRBV29-1	TRBJ1-1	.	few
TGTGCCAGCAGCTTAAGAGGGTCGGATACGCAGTATTTT	CASSLRGSDTQYF	TRBV7-2	TRBJ2-3	.	few
TGTGCCAGTAGTATAGTTTCGGGCCTAGCTGAGCAGTTCTTC	CASSIVSGLAEQFF	TRBV19	TRBJ2-1	.	few
TGTGCCAGCAGCCCTGACAGGGACAATCAGCCCCAGCATTTT	CASSPDRDNQPQHF	TRBV7-9	TRBJ1-5	TRBD1	.
TGTGCCAGCAGCTTAGCAGGTCAGGGCGGTGGCTACGAGCAGTACTTC	CASSLAGQGGGYEQYF	TRBV7-8	TRBJ2-7	.	many
TGTGCCAGCAGCTTAGATCCCCCACCTGGAAACACCATATATTTT	CASSLDPPPGNTIYF	TRBV11-2	TRBJ1-3	.	.
TGTGCCAGCAGCTCCCTAAAGGGACTCTCCTACAATGAGCAGTTCTTC	CASSSLKGLSYNEQFF	TRBV11-2	TRBJ2-1	.	many
TGTGCCAGCAGTCTCGGACTAGCTTGGGGTGAGCAGTTCTTC	CASSLGLAWGEQFF	TRBV27	TRBJ2-1	TRBD2	few
TGTGCCAGCAGCTTGCTCTCCGGAAGGTCTAATGAAAAACTGTTTTTT	CASSLLSGRSNEKLFF	TRBV5-6	TRBJ1-4	.	few
TGCGCCAGCAGCTTACTAGTGGCTAATGAGCAGTTCTTC	CASSLLVANEQFF	TRBV5-1	TRBJ2-1	.	few
TGCAGTGCTAGACCACTCCGGGACTTGCCCAAGGAGCAGTTCTTC	CSARPLRDLPKEQFF	TRBV20-1	TRBJ2-1	.	.
TGTGCCATCAGTCCTAGCGGGAGGGCCCCCGTTAATGAGCAGTTCTTC	CAISPSGRAPVNEQFF	TRBV10-3	TRBJ2-1	TRBD2	many
TGTGCCAGCAGCTCTGGACTAGCAGCCCAGTTCGTCGCCTACAATGAGCAGTTCTTC	CASSSGLAAQFVAYNEQFF	TRBV11-2	TRBJ2-1	TRBD2	few
TGTGCCAGCCGTGAAGACAGCATGAACACTGAAGCTTTCTTT	CASREDSMNTEAFF	TRBV9	TRBJ1-1	.	.
TGTGCCAGCAGGGTGAACCGTCAGCCACCCCCAGCTGACTATGGCTACACCTTC	CASRVNRQPPPADYGYTF	TRBV2	TRBJ1-2	.	few
TGCGCCAGCAGCTTGGGGGACATTTCCTACGAGCAGTACTTC	CASSLGDISYEQYF	TRBV5-1	TRBJ2-7	.	few
TGTGCCAGCAGTACCAGCGGAGGTACGCAGTATTTT	CASSTSGGTQYF	TRBV6-6	TRBJ2-3	.	.
TGTGCCAGCAGTTACTCGTTGGAGGGAAATCAGCCCCAGCATTTT	CASSYSLEGNQPQHF	TRBV6-5	TRBJ1-5	.	.
TGTGCCAGCAGCCGGGCCAAGGGCTCTGGAAACACCATATATTTT	CASSRAKGSGNTIYF	TRBV12-3/TRBV12-4	TRBJ1-3	.	few
TGCGCCAGCAGCTTGGGATCCACAGGAGGCGAGCAGTACTTC	CASSLGSTGGEQYF	TRBV5-1	TRBJ2-7	.	few
TGCAGCGTTGAAGGTTTCACTGAAGCTTTCTTT	CSVEGFTEAFF	TRBV29-1	TRBJ1-1	.	few
TGTGCCAGCAGCACAGCGACAGGGGAAGGAGAGACCCAGTACTTC	CASSTATGEGETQYF	TRBV7-9	TRBJ2-5	TRBD1	.
TGTGCCAGCAGCTTAGATATCGCGCAGGGGAACACTGAAGCTTTCTTT	CASSLDIAQGNTEAFF	TRBV11-2	TRBJ1-1	.	many
TGCAGTGCTACCCTGGTTCGAGCGGGAGCCCACCCTTACGAGCAGTACTTC	CSATLVRAGAHPYEQYF	TRBV20-1	TRBJ2-7	TRBD2	few
TGCAGTGCTAGAGATGGCCGGAGATACAATGAGCAGTTCTTC	CSARDGRRYNEQFF	TRBV20-1	TRBJ2-1	.	.
TGTGCCAGCAGTGGCCGGGACAGCCTCCAAGAGACCCAGTACTTC	CASSGRDSLQETQYF	TRBV6-1	TRBJ2-5	TRBD1	few
TGCAGCGTTGAAGATCCCTCAGGGCCTGGCTACACCTTC	CSVEDPSGPGYTF	TRBV29-1	TRBJ1-2	.	.
TGTGCCAGCAGCTTAGTACTGAAAGAGACCCAGTACTTC	CASSLVLKETQYF	TRBV11-2	TRBJ2-5	.	.
TGTGCCAGCAGCTTAGGAAATGGGGTGAACACTGAAGCTTTCTTT	CASSLGNGVNTEAFF	TRBV7-9	TRBJ1-1	.	few
TGCAGCGGAAGGACTAGCGGGATGGGTGAGCAGTTCTTC	CSGRTSGMGEQFF	TRBV29-1	TRBJ2-1	TRBD2	.